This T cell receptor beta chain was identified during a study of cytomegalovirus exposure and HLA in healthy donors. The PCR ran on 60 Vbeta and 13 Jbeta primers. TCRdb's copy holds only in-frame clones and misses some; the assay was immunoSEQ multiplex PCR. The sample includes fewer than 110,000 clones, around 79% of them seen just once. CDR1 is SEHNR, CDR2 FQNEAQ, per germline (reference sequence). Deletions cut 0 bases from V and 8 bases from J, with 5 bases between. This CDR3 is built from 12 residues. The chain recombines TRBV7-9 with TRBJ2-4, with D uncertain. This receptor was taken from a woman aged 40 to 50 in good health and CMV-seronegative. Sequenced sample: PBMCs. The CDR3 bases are TGTGCCAGCAGCTTAGCGACACACATTCAGTACTTC. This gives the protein CASSLATHIQYF.